Presented here are 22 T cell receptor beta chains from one specimen sequenced in a study of cytomegalovirus exposure and HLA in healthy donors. The PCR ran on 60 Vbeta and 13 Jbeta primers. Libraries were prepared by immunoSEQ multiplex PCR; TCRdb keeps only in-frame clonotypes and omits some of them. The sample records around 150,000 clones, around 85% being singletons. Sequenced sample: PBMCs. The receptors were gathered from a man aged 40-50 years in good health and CMV-seronegative.

This chain joins TRBV5-1 and TRBJ2-5, with a weak D call TRBD2 (5 bases). The CDR3 covers 16 residues. Trimming pared 0 bases from V and 5 bases from J, leaving 17 bases between. Germline loops: CDR1 SGHRS, CDR2 YFSETQ. The CDR3 nucleotides are TGCGCCAGCAGCTTGGCCTCTCTCCGGGGTAAGGAGACCCAGTACTTC. Its translation is CASSLASLRGKETQYF.

The chain employs TRBV27 and TRBJ1-2; D ambiguous. V shed 4 bases and J shed 7 bases, with 13 bases lying between them. The germline V gene encodes CDR1 MNHEY and CDR2 SMNVEV (reference sequence). This CDR3 region has 13 residues. CDR3 sequence (DNA): TGTGCCAGCAGTTATAACCCCGACTTTGGCTACACCTTC. It is translated as CASSYNPDFGYTF.

The CDR3 loop reads CASSHRGAGAYEQYF. The CDR3 nucleotides read TGTGCCAGCAGCCATCGGGGGGCAGGCGCCTACGAGCAGTACTTC. V is TRBV7-8 and J is TRBJ2-7, with D possibly being TRBD2 (7 bases). There are 15 residues in the CDR3. Germline lookup yields CDR1 SGHVS and CDR2 FQNEAQ. The ends were cut back, 5 bases at V and 2 bases at J, with 16 bases in the middle.

This sequence joins TRBV19 and TRBJ2-7; D might be TRBD1 (5 bases). V was trimmed by 3 bases and J by 2 bases, leaving 14 bases between them. Germline lookup yields CDR1 LNHDA and CDR2 SQIVND (reference sequence). This CDR3 has 15 amino acids. The CDR3 DNA reads TGTGCCAGTAGTATGGAAAGGGGTTTGCCCTACGAGCAGTACTTC. Translated, it gives CASSMERGLPYEQYF. Drawing the rest from reference TRBV19 and TRBJ2-7, the complete variable domain is DGGITQSPKYLFRKEGQNVTLSCEQNLNHDAMYWYRQDPGQGLRLIYYSQIVNDFQKGDIAEGYSVSREKKESFPLTVTSAQKNPTAFYLCASSMERGLPYEQYFGPGTRLTVT.

This chain uses TRBV7-2 with TRBJ2-7; D gene ambiguous. Germline CDR1 and CDR2: SGHTA and FQGNSA. The V and J ends lost 2 bases and 1 base respectively, with 15 bases between them. The CDR3 has 16 residues. CDR3 sequence: CASSLLLQIDSYEQYF. Here the CDR3 DNA reads TGTGCCAGCAGCTTACTATTACAGATCGATTCCTACGAGCAGTACTTC. The full variable domain, rest sourced from reference TRBV7-2 and TRBJ2-7, is GAGVSQSPSNKVTEKGKDVELRCDPISGHTALYWYRQSLGQGLEFLIYFQGNSAPDKSGLPSDRFSAERTGGSVSTLTIQRTQQEDSAVYLCASSLLLQIDSYEQYFGPGTRLTVT.

For the CDR3, the DNA is TGTGCCAGCACTATACAGGGGCACCCATTTTACGAGCAGTACTTC. Its protein product is CASTIQGHPFYEQYF. V gene TRBV5-4 combines with J gene TRBJ2-7; 7 bases align to TRBD1. Germline V gene data show CDR1 as SGHNT and CDR2 as YYREEE (reference sequence). This CDR3 has 15 amino acids. The V segment lost 6 bases and the J segment 4 bases; nucleotides outside the gene matches: 13.

The chain recombines TRBV4-3 with TRBJ2-7; TRBD2 matches 7 bases. The germline V gene encodes CDR1 LGHNA and CDR2 YSLEER. V shed 0 bases, J shed 3 bases, and the junction held 5 bases outside the gene matches. CDR3 size: 15 residues. As DNA, the CDR3 is TGCGCCAGCAGCCAAGAATCTAGCGGTCTCTACGAGCAGTACTTC. Translated, it gives CASSQESSGLYEQYF.

The CDR3 protein is CASSQDPGDSGAADTQYF. The DNA for the CDR3 is TGTGCCAGCAGCCAAGATCCCGGCGATAGCGGGGCTGCAGATACGCAGTATTTT. The gene calls are TRBV4-2 and TRBJ2-3; 8 nucleotides match TRBD2. The CDR3 contains 18 residues. The V segment lost 0 bases and the J segment 4 bases; nucleotides outside the gene matches: 12. Germline assignment: CDR1 LGHNA and CDR2 YNFKEQ.

The V and J genes are TRBV4-2 and TRBJ1-2; TRBD1 matches 8 bases. V gave up 0 bases and J gave up 7 bases; unmatched junction bases: 7. Germline-derived CDR1 and CDR2 are LGHNA and YNFKEQ. The CDR3 has 15 residues. CDR3 DNA sequence: TGTGCCAGCAGCCAAGATGCAGGGGGCGCGTTTGGCTACACCTTC. Translated: CASSQDAGGAFGYTF.

The chain combines TRBV28 with TRBJ1-4, with 7 bases identical to TRBD1. Germline CDR1 and CDR2: MDHEN and SYDVKM. The CDR3 covers 14 residues. J was trimmed by 4 bases and V by 6 bases; bases with no gene match: 5. Written as DNA, the CDR3 is TGTGCCAGCAGGACAGGGACGGGTAATGAAAAACTGTTTTTT. This gives the protein CASRTGTGNEKLFF.

The gene calls are TRBV5-5 and TRBJ2-3, with 7 bases identical to TRBD1. Trimming removed 4 bases from V and 1 base from J; junction bases left unmatched: 9. The germline V gene encodes CDR1 SGHKS and CDR2 YYEKEE (reference sequence). This CDR3 spans 16 amino acids. CDR3 residues: CASSLRQGYRTDTQYF. As DNA, the CDR3 is TGTGCCAGCAGCCTAAGACAGGGATATCGCACAGATACGCAGTATTTT.

The J gene is TRBJ1-3, the V gene TRBV11-2; maybe TRBD1 (5 bases). Germline assignment: CDR1 SGHAT and CDR2 FQNNGV. Trimming removed 1 base at V and 5 bases at J, with 9 bases between. The CDR3 has 14 residues. The CDR3 loop reads CASSLGGDRNTIYF. The CDR3 DNA reads TGTGCCAGCAGCTTAGGGGGGGACCGAAACACCATATATTTT.

The rearrangement joins TRBV11-2 to TRBJ2-7; perhaps TRBD1 as D (5 bases). This CDR3 is 14 amino acids long. Germline V gene sequence: CDR1 SGHAT, CDR2 FQNNGV. The germline V and J ends were trimmed by 6 bases and 2 bases, with 14 bases remaining between them. The CDR3 sequence is CASRRIDRAYEQYF. In DNA, the CDR3 is TGTGCCAGCAGAAGGATTGACAGAGCCTACGAGCAGTACTTC.

The rearrangement joins TRBV21-1 to TRBJ2-3; the table's D call, TRBD1, has no DNA check behind it. TRBV21-1 is deemed a pseudogene. There are 19 residues in the CDR3. Here the CDR3 reads CASSDEPSKDRGDADTQYF. For the CDR3, the DNA is TGTGCCAGCAGCGACGAGCCCTCTAAGGACAGGGGGGATGCAGATACGCAGTATTTT.

This clone occurred once. The rearrangement links TRBV6-5 to TRBJ2-7; D gene uncertain. Deletions cut 0 bases from V and 4 bases from J, with 13 bases between. Germline CDR1 is MNHEY and CDR2 is SVGAGI. The CDR3 is made up of 15 amino acids. For the CDR3, the DNA is TGTGCCAGCAGTTACTCGAGCCGGTTTCGGTACGAGCAGTACTTC. Its protein product is CASSYSSRFRYEQYF.

The chain uses TRBV4-1 and TRBJ1-1; D uncertain. Looked up from germline, CDR1 is MGHRA and CDR2 is YSYEKL. V dropped 0 bases and J dropped 4 bases, with 12 bases sitting between them. The CDR3 has 15 amino acids. CDR3 protein: CASSQDDGLGTEAFF. The CDR3 DNA is TGCGCCAGCAGCCAAGATGACGGGTTGGGCACTGAAGCTTTCTTT.

This clone showed up just once. This chain links TRBV5-6 with TRBJ1-2, with 8 nucleotides matching TRBD1. From germline, CDR1 is SGHDT and CDR2 YYEEEE. Trimming took 4 bases from V and 4 from J; bases not matched to a gene: 9. The length of the CDR3 is 15 residues. In DNA form, the CDR3 reads TGTGCCAGCAGCACCCGGGACAGGCAACCCTATGGCTACACCTTC. It is translated as CASSTRDRQPYGYTF.

The rearrangement links TRBV6-1 to TRBJ1-2, with TRBD1 matching 7 bases. This CDR3 is 16 amino acids long. Germline assignment: CDR1 MNHNS and CDR2 SASEGT. Trimming cost V 2 bases and J 8 bases; bases outside gene matches: 14. CDR3 sequence: CASSEYGTVGVGGYTF. CDR3 in DNA: TGTGCCAGCAGTGAATACGGGACAGTGGGGGTTGGGGGCTACACCTTC.

The chain is built from TRBV9 and TRBJ1-5; 10 bases are shared with TRBD1. The CDR3 runs 15 residues. Germline V lookup: CDR1 SGDLS, CDR2 YYNGEE. V lost 4 bases to trimming and J lost 4 bases; unmatched junction nucleotides: 5. CDR3 residues: CASSPGTGVNQPQHF. CDR3 coding DNA: TGTGCCAGCAGCCCCGGGACAGGGGTGAATCAGCCCCAGCATTTT.

The V call is TRBV27, the J call TRBJ1-6; D not certain. This CDR3 has 14 residues. V was pared by 4 bases and J by 7 bases, with 11 bases between. The germline CDR1 and CDR2 sequences are MNHEY and SMNVEV (reference sequence). The CDR3 DNA reads TGTGCCAGCAGTTACCGGGATAGCAATTCACCCCTCCACTTT. It yields the protein CASSYRDSNSPLHF.

The chain combines TRBV6-4 with TRBJ2-2, with D maybe TRBD2 (6 bases). Deletions cut 2 bases from V and 6 bases from J, with 10 bases between. This CDR3 has 14 residues. Germline assignment: CDR1 MRHNA and CDR2 SNTAGT. Here the CDR3 reads CASSDGGTSGELFF. Here the CDR3 DNA reads TGTGCCAGCAGTGACGGGGGGACCTCCGGGGAGCTGTTTTTT.

The rearrangement uses TRBV19 and TRBJ1-6, with TRBD1 as a possible D gene (6 bases). V dropped 6 bases and J dropped 0 bases, with 9 bases sitting between them. The germline V gene has CDR1 LNHDA and CDR2 SQIVND (reference sequence). This CDR3 comprises 15 residues. The CDR3 reads CASRDSSSYNSPLHF. CDR3 coding DNA: TGTGCCAGTAGGGACAGCAGCTCCTATAATTCACCCCTCCACTTT.